This T cell receptor beta chain was recovered during a study of vaccination and CD4 T cells after COVID-19. Once obtained from cultured CD4+ T cells, the DNA was sequenced using the Oncomine TCR Beta short-read assay. TCRdb re-called the PCR reads with MiXCR, one entry per CDR3 protein. The data contain more than 13,000 distinct CDR3 sequences, more than 20% of them seen just once; the ten biggest clones take up over 15%. As for treatment: roughly 10-day PBMC culture with coronavirus spike peptide pools or control peptides (ViraFEST assay). V lost 4 bases to trimming and J lost 1 base, with 10 bases between them. Looked up from germline, CDR1 is SGHTA and CDR2 is FQGNSA. The CDR3 spans 15 residues. This clonotype is medium-sized in the sample. Its antigen remains unknown.

Sample: CD4+ T cells from blood, cultured in vitro, taken after SARS-CoV-2 vaccination. V usage is TRBV7-2 and J usage is TRBJ2-2; D is perhaps TRBD2 (5 bases). The clonotype was recovered from a human donor who had recovered from COVID-19. The CDR3 sequence: CASSSIRGNTGELFF. The CDR3 DNA sequence: TGTGCCAGCAGCTCTATCCGGGGGAACACCGGGGAGCTGTTTTTT.